These T cell receptor beta chains were read from a single sample in a study of blood T cell repertoires in COVID-19. Produced via immunoSEQ multiplex PCR; TCRdb's table is partial and in-frame only. The sample carries around 34,000 clones, roughly 80% recorded once. Input material: peripheral blood. The receptors derive from a man aged 45-65 years with acute or convalescent COVID-19. CDR3s include the opening cysteine and the closing phenylalanine or tryptophan. D genes are given only for firm matches. Some rows have no size entry. The others give once, few or many, or a class for an expanded clone.

.,TRBD1,TRBJ2-7,15,TRBV7-9,CASSTDRGASYEQYF,TGTGCCAGCAGCACCGACAGGGGCGCCTCCTACGAGCAGTACTTC
.,.,TRBJ2-2,12,TRBV11-3,CASSSDTGELFF,TGTGCCAGCAGCTCTGACACCGGGGAGCTGTTTTTT
.,TRBD1,TRBJ2-7,16,TRBV19,CASSPETGGGLSEQYF,TGTGCCAGTAGTCCAGAGACAGGGGGAGGATTGAGCGAGCAGTACTTC
.,.,TRBJ1-1,15,TRBV19,CASSMTPSMNTEAFF,TGTGCCAGTAGTATGACTCCTTCCATGAACACTGAAGCTTTCTTT
once,.,TRBJ1-4,14,TRBV11-2,CACSLGATNEKLFF,TGTGCCTGTTCCTTAGGGGCAACTAATGAAAAACTGTTTTTT
.,.,TRBJ2-6,15,TRBV2,CASSEQGIGANVLTF,TGTGCCAGCAGTGAACAGGGTATTGGGGCCAACGTCCTGACTTTC
.,.,TRBJ2-3,15,TRBV15,CATSRVGGPTDTQYF,TGTGCCACCAGCAGAGTCGGGGGGCCCACAGATACGCAGTATTTT
.,.,TRBJ2-7,13,TRBV7-8,CASSIGTNYEQYF,TGTGCCAGCAGCATCGGGACAAACTACGAGCAGTACTTC
once,TRBD1,TRBJ1-5,12,TRBV29-1,CSVGDSDQPQHF,TGCAGCGTTGGGGACAGCGATCAGCCCCAGCATTTT
.,.,TRBJ1-1,16,TRBV5-6,CASSFRRGGRNTEAFF,TGTGCCAGCAGCTTCCGACGAGGCGGGAGGAACACTGAAGCTTTCTTT
.,TRBD1,TRBJ1-2,15,TRBV7-3,CASSPGTGVNYGYTF,TGTGCCAGCAGCCCAGGGACAGGGGTTAACTATGGCTACACCTTC
.,.,TRBJ1-1,16,TRBV19,CASSIIMGGQNTEAFF,TGTGCCAGTAGTATAATAATGGGGGGGCAGAACACTGAAGCTTTCTTT
.,.,TRBJ2-3,14,TRBV6-1,CASSDRGAPDTQYF,TGTGCCAGCAGTGACAGGGGTGCACCAGATACGCAGTATTTT
.,.,TRBJ1-5,13,TRBV27,CASSLLAGQPQHF,TGTGCCAGCAGTTTATTAGCGGGTCAGCCCCAGCATTTT
.,.,TRBJ2-7,16,TRBV4-1,CASSQDKTEGTYEQYF,TGCGCCAGCAGCCAAGATAAAACAGAGGGCACCTACGAGCAGTACTTC
.,TRBD1,TRBJ1-2,13,TRBV13,CASSNRQGSDYTF,TGTGCCAGCAGCAACCGACAGGGTAGCGACTACACCTTC
.,.,TRBJ1-2,13,TRBV5-1,CASSLGSGYGYTF,TGCGCCAGCAGCTTGGGGTCAGGCTATGGCTACACCTTC
once,TRBD1,TRBJ1-5,15,TRBV11-3,CASSCQGAGNQPQHF,TGTGCCAGCAGCTGCCAGGGGGCCGGCAATCAGCCCCAGCATTTT
few,TRBD1,TRBJ2-2,14,TRBV10-2,CASRDRANTGELFF,TGCGCCAGCCGGGACAGGGCAAACACCGGGGAGCTGTTTTTT
.,.,TRBJ2-5,13,TRBV28,CASSSSGAGTQYF,TGTGCCAGCAGCAGCTCTGGGGCCGGGACCCAGTACTTC
few,TRBD2,TRBJ2-1,15,TRBV7-9,CASSLVSGGINEQFF,TGTGCCAGCAGCTTGGTTAGCGGGGGGATCAATGAGCAGTTCTTC
.,TRBD1,TRBJ1-3,19,TRBV5-5,CASSLRSGVNRGSGNTIYF,TGTGCCAGCAGCTTGAGATCGGGTGTGAACAGGGGATCTGGAAACACCATATATTTT
.,TRBD2,TRBJ2-2,14,TRBV28,CASSTSGSLWELFF,TGTGCCAGCAGCACTAGCGGGAGTCTCTGGGAGCTGTTTTTT
once,.,TRBJ1-1,13,TRBV11-2,CASSSLQRAEAFF,TGTGCCAGCAGCTCGCTCCAGCGGGCTGAAGCTTTCTTT